This T cell receptor beta chain was recovered during a study of blood T cell repertoires in COVID-19. The repertoire was sequenced with immunoSEQ multiplex PCR; TCRdb's copy has only in-frame clones and lacks some. The data show about 210,000 clones, with 80% to 90% seen just once and roughly 0.7% held by the top ten. The CDR3 runs 14 residues. Per the germline V gene, CDR1 is LNHDA and CDR2 is SQIVND (reference sequence). The V end was cut by 3 bases, the J end by 3 bases, with 8 bases between. The chain is built from TRBV19 and TRBJ1-4, with a weak D call TRBD1 (5 bases). This TCR derives from a man between 40 and 49 years old with acute or convalescent COVID-19. Sequencing was carried out using peripheral blood. The CDR3 DNA reads TGTGCCAGTAGTATTCAAGGGGCTAATGAAAAACTGTTTTTT. Protein: CASSIQGANEKLFF.